These 14 T cell receptor beta chains share one sample of origin, sequenced in a study of molecular identifiers for immune sequencing clone quantification. Using its own MiXCR run on the PCR reads, TCRdb lists one record per CDR3 protein. Of 490,000 or so distinct CDR3 sequences listed, about a quarter are singletons. The sequenced material came from naive CD8+ T cells from blood, with Jurkat cell RNA spiked in. As for subset: FACS-sorted CD8+CD4-CCR7+CD45RA+ naive T cells. These receptor sequences come from a human donor in good health. Some libraries in this study had Jurkat cell RNA spiked in.

Many counts were recorded for this clonotype. The chain joins TRBV6-2 or TRBV6-3 to TRBJ1-5; D gene unclear. Germline CDR1 and CDR2: MNHEY and SVGEGT. The CDR3 is 15 amino acids. The ends were cut back, 0 bases at V and 4 bases at J, with 10 bases in the middle. The CDR3 region is CASSYSETGNQPQHF. CDR3 nucleotide sequence: TGTGCCAGCAGTTACTCTGAAACGGGAAATCAGCCCCAGCATTTT.

The chain uses TRBV19 and TRBJ1-5; D not certain. Germline CDR1 and CDR2: LNHDA and SQIVND (reference sequence). The CDR3 extends over 15 amino acids. The V end was cut by 5 bases, the J end by 3 bases, with 14 bases between. The CDR3 loop reads CASSSFVEANQPQHF. The CDR3 DNA is TGTGCCAGTAGTTCATTTGTGGAGGCCAATCAGCCCCAGCATTTT. The whole variable domain, remainder taken from reference TRBV19 and TRBJ1-5, is DGGITQSPKYLFRKEGQNVTLSCEQNLNHDAMYWYRQDPGQGLRLIYYSQIVNDFQKGDIAEGYSVSREKKESFPLTVTSAQKNPTAFYLCASSSFVEANQPQHFGDGTRLSIL.

This clonotype was observed many times. Here the CDR3 reads CSARDVRTGYEQYF. DNA of the CDR3: TGCAGTGCTAGAGATGTACGGACGGGGTACGAGCAGTACTTC. The chain recombines TRBV20-1 with TRBJ2-7, with D tentatively TRBD2 (5 bases). V was trimmed by 0 bases and J by 4 bases, leaving 13 bases between them. The CDR3 contains 14 residues. CDR1 is DFQATT and CDR2 is SNEGSKA in the germline V gene (reference sequence).

As regards this clonotype: A junction boundary mismatches the germline segment, possibly from a read error. The gene calls are TRBV7-2 and TRBJ2-7; perhaps TRBD2 as D (5 bases). The CDR3 runs 15 residues. Germline-derived CDR1 and CDR2 are SGHTA and FQGNSA. CDR3 in amino acids: CAGSLEGRRVREQYF. Here the CDR3 DNA reads TGTGCCGGCAGTTTAGAGGGCCGGCGGGTGCGCGAGCAGTACTTC.

The rearrangement links TRBV6-2 or TRBV6-3 to TRBJ1-1; unclear D gene. The germline gives CDR1 MNHEY, CDR2 SVGEGT. V gave up 6 bases and J gave up 0 bases, with 11 bases separating them. This CDR3 has 14 amino acids. CDR3 sequence (DNA): TGTGCCAGCAGCCCGGACCTGATGAACACTGAAGCTTTCTTT. It codes for CASSPDLMNTEAFF.

This chain links TRBV19 with TRBJ2-3; the D gene is possibly TRBD2 (6 bases). V was cut by 7 bases and J by 0 bases, with 11 bases left in between. Germline assignment: CDR1 LNHDA and CDR2 SQIVND (reference sequence). The CDR3 consists of 14 residues. CDR3 sequence reads: CASNLALSTDTQYF. CDR3 nucleotides: TGTGCCAGTAATCTAGCGCTAAGCACAGATACGCAGTATTTT.

The chain is built from TRBV20-1 and TRBJ2-1; no clear D gene. Germline CDR1 and CDR2: DFQATT and SNEGSKA (reference sequence). The CDR3 runs to 12 residues. Between the trimmed V and J ends, which lost 3 bases and 10 bases, there was a span of 13 bases. DNA for the CDR3: TGCAGTGCTAGGATACTGCCGATGGAGCAGTTCTTC. It specifies CSARILPMEQFF.

This clonotype was seen many times. The chain is built from TRBV5-1 and TRBJ2-6; 9 nucleotides align to TRBD1. V gave up 5 bases and J gave up 1 base; unmatched junction bases: 10. The CDR3 has 18 residues. Looked up from germline, CDR1 is SGHRS and CDR2 is YFSETQ. The CDR3 DNA is TGCGCCAGCAGAGAAGGGACAGGGCATCCTTCTGGGGCCAACGTCCTGACTTTC. Protein: CASREGTGHPSGANVLTF.

As to this clonotype: A read error may produce the germline difference seen at one junction end. The chain uses TRBV6-5 and TRBJ2-1; no definite D call. Germline V gives CDR1 MNHEY, CDR2 SVGAGI. The CDR3 sequence is 15 residues long. For the CDR3, the DNA is TGTGCCGGCAGCGTGGGCCCTAGCTCCTACAATGAGCAGTTCTTC. Its protein product is CAGSVGPSSYNEQFF.

This clonotype has a handful of counts. The chain couples TRBV5-6 to TRBJ1-2; weak D call: TRBD1 (5 bases). This CDR3 comprises 14 residues. Deletions cut 5 bases from V and 5 bases from J, with 16 bases between. Germline values: CDR1 SGHDT, CDR2 YYEEEE. This chain's CDR3 is CASSFSGTEYGYTF. The DNA for the CDR3 is TGTGCCAGCAGTTTCTCCGGGACGGAGTATGGCTACACCTTC.

CDR3 coding DNA: TGTGCCAGCAGCTGGGCGGTGGGGACAGATACGCAGTATTTT. Encoded protein: CASSWAVGTDTQYF. The chain joins TRBV5-6 to TRBJ2-3, with D uncertain. V shed 3 bases and J shed 3 bases, with 11 bases lying between them. The germline gives CDR1 SGHDT, CDR2 YYEEEE. The CDR3 has 14 residues. Complete variable domain (other parts from reference TRBV5-6 and TRBJ2-3): DAGVTQSPTHLIKTRGQQVTLRCSPKSGHDTVSWYQQALGQGPQFIFQYYEEEERQRGNFPDRFSGHQFPNYSSELNVNALLLGDSALYLCASSWAVGTDTQYFGPGTRLTVL.

This clonotype has more than one count but fewer than ten. The gene calls are TRBV9 and TRBJ2-2; a weak D match, TRBD1 (6 bases). This CDR3 has 13 amino acids. Trimming took off 4 bases at V and 6 bases at J, with 10 bases between the two ends. The germline V gene encodes CDR1 SGDLS and CDR2 YYNGEE. CDR3 sequence: CASSSEGAGELFF. In DNA, the CDR3 is TGTGCCAGCAGCTCAGAGGGGGCCGGGGAGCTGTTTTTT.

This clonotype has a count of ten or more. The rearrangement links TRBV5-6 to TRBJ1-1; 10 positions match TRBD1. V shed 0 bases and J 1 base; nucleotides not matched to a gene: 3. Germline CDR1 SGHDT, CDR2 YYEEEE. The CDR3 has 16 amino acids. The CDR3 DNA reads as TGTGCCAGCAGCTTGGTAGGGACAGGGGAGAACACTGAAGCTTTCTTT. It translates to CASSLVGTGENTEAFF.

V gene TRBV27 combines with J gene TRBJ2-3; D possibly matches TRBD1 or TRBD2 (5 bases each). The CDR3 is 14 residues long. V was clipped by 5 bases and J by 2 bases, with 11 bases between them. Per germline, CDR1 MNHEY and CDR2 SMNVEV (reference sequence). This chain's CDR3 is CASSGASHTDTQYF. CDR3 nucleotides: TGTGCCAGCAGTGGGGCTAGCCACACAGATACGCAGTATTTT.